This TCR beta chain was sequenced during a study of cytomegalovirus exposure and HLA in healthy donors. Study-wide points: Available immune exposure information covered CMV serostatus only.

The CDR3 spans 11 residues. Trimming left V 6 bases short and J 6 bases short, with 9 bases between. The germline V gene has CDR1 MDHEN and CDR2 SYDVKM. In the case of this clone: What it binds is not known.

The study ran its PCR with 60 Vbeta and 13 Jbeta primers. This table comes from immunoSEQ multiplex PCR, and its TCRdb copy is limited to in-frame clones, with some not included. This table has around 64,000 clones, 55% to 65% appearing once. This receptor was taken from a woman aged 50 to 60 in good health and CMV-seronegative. The sample comprised PBMCs. The chain uses TRBV28 and TRBJ2-7; tentatively, D is TRBD2 (6 bases). This CDR3 is CASREGSEQYF. The CDR3 DNA follows: TGTGCCAGCAGGGAGGGGAGCGAGCAGTACTTC.